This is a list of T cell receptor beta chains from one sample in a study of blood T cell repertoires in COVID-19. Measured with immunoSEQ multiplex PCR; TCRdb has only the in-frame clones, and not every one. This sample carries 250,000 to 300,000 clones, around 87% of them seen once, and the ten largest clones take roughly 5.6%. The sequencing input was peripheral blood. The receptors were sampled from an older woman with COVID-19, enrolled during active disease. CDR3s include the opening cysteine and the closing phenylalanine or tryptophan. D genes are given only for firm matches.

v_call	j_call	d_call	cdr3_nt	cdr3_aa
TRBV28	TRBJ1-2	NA	TGTGCCAGCAAAGGTGGGGGCGCCTATGGCTACACCTTC	CASKGGGAYGYTF
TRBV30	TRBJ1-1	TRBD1	TGTGCCTGGCGGGACAGGGGGGACACTGAAGCTTTCTTT	CAWRDRGDTEAFF
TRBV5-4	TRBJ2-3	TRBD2	TGTGCCAGCAGCTCCCTTAGCGGGTGGAGCACAGATACGCAGTATTTT	CASSSLSGWSTDTQYF
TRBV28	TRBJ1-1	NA	TGTGCCAGCCGAATTGAAACAGGAATGAACACTGAAGCTTTCTTT	CASRIETGMNTEAFF
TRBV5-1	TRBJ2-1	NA	TGCGCCAGCAGCTTGGCGATGACTTTCGATGAGCAGTTCTTC	CASSLAMTFDEQFF
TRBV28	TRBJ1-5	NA	TGTGCCACCACACGGAGCCCCTATCAGCCCCAGCATTTT	CATTRSPYQPQHF
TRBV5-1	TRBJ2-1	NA	TGCGCCAGCAGTTCTGGCTATGAGCAGTTCTTC	CASSSGYEQFF
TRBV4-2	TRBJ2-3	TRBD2	TGTGCCAGCAGCCCTAGCGGAACAGATACGCAGTATTTT	CASSPSGTDTQYF
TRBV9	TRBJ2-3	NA	TGTGCCAGCAGCGTACAGGGGAGCACAGATACGCAGTATTTT	CASSVQGSTDTQYF
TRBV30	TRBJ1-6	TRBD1	TGTGCCTGGGGCGAGGGACAGCTTAATTCACCCCTCCACTTT	CAWGEGQLNSPLHF
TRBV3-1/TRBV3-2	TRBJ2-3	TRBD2	TGTGCCAGCAGCCCGGGACTAGCAACGAGCACAGATACGCAGTATTTT	CASSPGLATSTDTQYF
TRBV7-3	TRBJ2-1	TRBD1	TGTGCCAGCAGCCGTGCGGGACAGGGGGACAATGAGCAGTTCTTC	CASSRAGQGDNEQFF
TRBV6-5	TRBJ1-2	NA	TGTGCCAGCAGCACCGGGATAAACTATGGCTACACCTTC	CASSTGINYGYTF
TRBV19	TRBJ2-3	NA	TGTGCCAGTAGTACTCAGACTTCCACTAGCACAGATACGCAGTATTTT	CASSTQTSTSTDTQYF
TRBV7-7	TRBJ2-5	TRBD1	TGTGCCAGCAGCTTAGCCGGACAGGGTCTAATAGAGACCCAGTACTTC	CASSLAGQGLIETQYF
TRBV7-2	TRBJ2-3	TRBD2	TGTGCCAGCAGCACCCCTATGTGGGCGGGAGTATTAACAGATACGCAGTATTTT	CASSTPMWAGVLTDTQYF